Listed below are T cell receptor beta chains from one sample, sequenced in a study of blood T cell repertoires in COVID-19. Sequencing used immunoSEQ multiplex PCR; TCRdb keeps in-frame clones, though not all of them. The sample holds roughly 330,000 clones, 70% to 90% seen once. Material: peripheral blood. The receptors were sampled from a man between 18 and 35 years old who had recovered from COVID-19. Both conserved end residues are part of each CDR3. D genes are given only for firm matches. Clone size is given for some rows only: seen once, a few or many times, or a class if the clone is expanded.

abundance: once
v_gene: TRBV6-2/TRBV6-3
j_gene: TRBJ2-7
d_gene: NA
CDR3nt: TGTGCCAGCAGCGCCCCCCAAGCTCCCTACGAGCAGTACTTC
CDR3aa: CASSAPQAPYEQYF

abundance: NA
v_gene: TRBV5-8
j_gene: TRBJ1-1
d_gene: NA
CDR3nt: TGTGCCAGCAGCTTGTACACCGACAGCGTCTTT
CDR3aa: CASSLYTDSVF

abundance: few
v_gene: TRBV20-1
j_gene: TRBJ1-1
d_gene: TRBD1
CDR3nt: TGCAGTGCTAGTTCAGGGGGGGAAGCTTTCTTT
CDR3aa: CSASSGGEAFF

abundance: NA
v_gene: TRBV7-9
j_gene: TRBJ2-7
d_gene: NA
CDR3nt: TGTGCCAGCAGCTTAGGCAGCTACGAGCAGTACTTC
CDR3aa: CASSLGSYEQYF

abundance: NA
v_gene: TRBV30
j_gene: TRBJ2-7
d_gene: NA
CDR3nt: TGTGCCTGGAGTACTTCATACAGGCCGATGTACTTC
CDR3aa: CAWSTSYRPMYF

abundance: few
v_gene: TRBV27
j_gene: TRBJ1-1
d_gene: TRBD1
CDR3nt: TGTGCCAGCAGTTTGTCGGGACAGGACCTCACTGAAGCTTTCTTT
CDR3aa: CASSLSGQDLTEAFF

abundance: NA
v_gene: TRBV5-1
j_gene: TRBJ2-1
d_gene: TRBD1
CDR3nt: TGCGCCAGCATCCCTGGGACAGGGGATTACAATGAGCAGTTCTTC
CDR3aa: CASIPGTGDYNEQFF

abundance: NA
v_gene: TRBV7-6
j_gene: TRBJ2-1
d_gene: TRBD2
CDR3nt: TGTGCCAGCAGCTTAGAGACAAGCCCGGGGGGTCAGCAGTTCTTC
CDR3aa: CASSLETSPGGQQFF

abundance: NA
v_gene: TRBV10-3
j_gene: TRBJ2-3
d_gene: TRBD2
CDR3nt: TGTGCCATCAGCATAGCGGGGGGCACAGATACGCAGTATTTT
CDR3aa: CAISIAGGTDTQYF

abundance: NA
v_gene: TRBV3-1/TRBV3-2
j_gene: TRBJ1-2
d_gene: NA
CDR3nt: TGTGCCAGCAGCCAAGAGGCGGGATCCCATGGCTACACCTTC
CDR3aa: CASSQEAGSHGYTF

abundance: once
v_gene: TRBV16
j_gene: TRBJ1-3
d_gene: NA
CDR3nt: TGTGCCAGCAGCCCTCCGAGTCCCTCTGGAAACACCATATATTTT
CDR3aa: CASSPPSPSGNTIYF

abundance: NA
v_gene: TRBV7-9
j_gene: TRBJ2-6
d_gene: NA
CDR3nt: TGTGCCAGCAGCTTCTATGGGGCGGGGGCCAACGTCCTGACTTTC
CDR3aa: CASSFYGAGANVLTF

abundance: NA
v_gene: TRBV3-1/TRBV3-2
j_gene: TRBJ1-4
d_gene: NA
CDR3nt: TGTGCCAGCAGCCAAGAGGGCAGATCATATGAAAAACTGTTTTTT
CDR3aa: CASSQEGRSYEKLFF

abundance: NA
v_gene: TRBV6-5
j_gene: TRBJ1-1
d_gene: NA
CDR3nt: TGTGCCAGCAGTTACTCCGGGGGGCACGGAGGCACTGAAGCTTTCTTT
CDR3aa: CASSYSGGHGGTEAFF

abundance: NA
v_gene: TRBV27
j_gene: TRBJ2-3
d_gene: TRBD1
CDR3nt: TGTGCCAGCAGTTTATTGAGGACAGGGTTTAGGACGAATACGCAGTATTTT
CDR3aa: CASSLLRTGFRTNTQYF

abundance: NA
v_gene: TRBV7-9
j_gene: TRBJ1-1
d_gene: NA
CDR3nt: TGTGCCAGCAGTTTGTACGGGGTTGAAGCTTTCTTT
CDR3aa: CASSLYGVEAFF

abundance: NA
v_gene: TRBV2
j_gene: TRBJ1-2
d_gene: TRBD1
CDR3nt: TGTGCCAGCAGTGGCCCTTCCAGCCCAGGGGGTTATGGCTACACCTTC
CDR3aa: CASSGPSSPGGYGYTF

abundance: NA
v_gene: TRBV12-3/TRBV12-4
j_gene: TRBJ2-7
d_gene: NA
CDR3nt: TGTGCCAGCAGTTCCTCCTCCGAGCAGTACTTC
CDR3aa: CASSSSSEQYF

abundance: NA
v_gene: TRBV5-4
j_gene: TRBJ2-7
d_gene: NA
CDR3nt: TGTGCCAGCAGCTTGGACACAGGCTACGAGCAGTACTTC
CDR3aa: CASSLDTGYEQYF

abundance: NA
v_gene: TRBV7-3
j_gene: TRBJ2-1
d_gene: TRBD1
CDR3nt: TGTGCCAGCAGCCTCACCGGGACAGGGGACAATGAGCAGTTCTTC
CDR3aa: CASSLTGTGDNEQFF

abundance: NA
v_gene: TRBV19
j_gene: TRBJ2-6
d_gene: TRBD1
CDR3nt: TGTGCCAGTAGTACAACCGGGACAGGGGGCACTGGGGCCAACGTCCTGACTTTC
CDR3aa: CASSTTGTGGTGANVLTF

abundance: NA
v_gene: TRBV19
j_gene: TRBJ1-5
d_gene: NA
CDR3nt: TGTGCCAGTAGTACCCTTCTCCGGGACAAATATCAGCCCCAGCATTTT
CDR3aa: CASSTLLRDKYQPQHF

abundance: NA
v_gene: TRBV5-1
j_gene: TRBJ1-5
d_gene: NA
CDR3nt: TGCGCCAGCAGCTTGGCCGGGGGAGGGAATCAGCCCCAGCATTTT
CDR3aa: CASSLAGGGNQPQHF

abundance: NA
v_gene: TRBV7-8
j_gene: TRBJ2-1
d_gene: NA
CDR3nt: TGTGCCAGCAGCTTAAGGGAGGGGGATGAGCAGTTCTTC
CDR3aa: CASSLREGDEQFF

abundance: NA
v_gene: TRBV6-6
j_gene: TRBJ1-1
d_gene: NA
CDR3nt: TGTGCCAGCAGTAAAACGGGGGGGTACCCCTTTGAGGGAGCTTTCTTT
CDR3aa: CASSKTGGYPFEGAFF

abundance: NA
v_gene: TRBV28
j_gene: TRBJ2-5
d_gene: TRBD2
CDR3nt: TGTGCCAGCAGTTTTGGCCTGCGGGGGGCCCAAGAGACCCAGTACTTC
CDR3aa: CASSFGLRGAQETQYF

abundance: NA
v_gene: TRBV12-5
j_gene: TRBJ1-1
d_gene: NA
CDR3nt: TGTGCTAGTGGTTTGAAGCAGGAACGTGAAGCTTTCTTT
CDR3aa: CASGLKQEREAFF

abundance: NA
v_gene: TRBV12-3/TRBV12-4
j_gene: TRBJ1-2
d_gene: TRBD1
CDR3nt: TGTGCCAGCGGGACAGCCTATGGCTACACCTTC
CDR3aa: CASGTAYGYTF

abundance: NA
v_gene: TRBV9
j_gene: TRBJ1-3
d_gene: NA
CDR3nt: TGTGCCAGCAGCGCCCCAGCCGGAGGAGGGGACACCATATATTTT
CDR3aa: CASSAPAGGGDTIYF

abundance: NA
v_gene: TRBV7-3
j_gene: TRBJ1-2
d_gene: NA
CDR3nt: TGTGCCAGCAGCTTAGGGGGGGACTATGGCTACACCTTC
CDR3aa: CASSLGGDYGYTF

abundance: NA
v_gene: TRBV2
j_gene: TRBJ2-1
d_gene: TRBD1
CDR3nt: TGTGCCAGCAGGGCCGGGACAGGGACTTACAATGAGCAGTTCTTC
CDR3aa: CASRAGTGTYNEQFF

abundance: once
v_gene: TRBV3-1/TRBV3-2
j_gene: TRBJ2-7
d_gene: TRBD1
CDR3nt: TGTGCCAGCAGCCAAGAGGACAGGTACGAGCAGTACTTC
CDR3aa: CASSQEDRYEQYF

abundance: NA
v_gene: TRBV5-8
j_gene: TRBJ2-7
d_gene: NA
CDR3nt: TGTGCCAGCGGCTTCATCGAGCAGTACTTC
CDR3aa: CASGFIEQYF

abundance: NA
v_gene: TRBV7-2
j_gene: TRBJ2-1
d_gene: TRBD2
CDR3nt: TGTGCCAGCAGCTCCGGGACTAGCGGAGATAGCTCCTACAATGAGCAGTTCTTC
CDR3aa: CASSSGTSGDSSYNEQFF

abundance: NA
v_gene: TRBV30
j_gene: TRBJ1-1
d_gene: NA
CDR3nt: TGTGCCTGGAGGCCGGGAGTATTTCCATCGAACACTGAAGCTTTCTTT
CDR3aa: CAWRPGVFPSNTEAFF

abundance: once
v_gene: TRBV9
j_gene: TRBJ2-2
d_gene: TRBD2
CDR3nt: TGTGCCAGCAGCGTAGGCGGGGGGGCGAGCACCGGGGAGCTGTTTTTT
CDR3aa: CASSVGGGASTGELFF

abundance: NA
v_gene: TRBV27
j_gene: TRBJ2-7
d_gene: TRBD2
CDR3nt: TGTGCCAGCAGTTTCGGCGGGGGGGACTACGAGCAGTACTTC
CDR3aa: CASSFGGGDYEQYF

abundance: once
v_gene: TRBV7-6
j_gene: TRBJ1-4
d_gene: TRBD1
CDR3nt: TGTGCCAGCAGCGATAACAGGGGGCGCCAAGAAAAACTGTTTTTT
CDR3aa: CASSDNRGRQEKLFF

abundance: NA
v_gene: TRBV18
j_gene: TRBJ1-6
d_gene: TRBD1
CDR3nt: TGTGCCAGCTCACCGAAGACAGGGACTAATTCACCCCTCCACTTT
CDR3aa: CASSPKTGTNSPLHF

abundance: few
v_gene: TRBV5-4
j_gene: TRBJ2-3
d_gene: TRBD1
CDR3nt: TGTGCCAGCAGCCTAGGACAGGGGCGCACAGATACGCAGTATTTT
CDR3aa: CASSLGQGRTDTQYF

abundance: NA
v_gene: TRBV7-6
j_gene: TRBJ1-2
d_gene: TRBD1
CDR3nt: TGTGCCAGCAGCTCAGGGGGATTCTATGGCTACACCTTC
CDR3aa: CASSSGGFYGYTF

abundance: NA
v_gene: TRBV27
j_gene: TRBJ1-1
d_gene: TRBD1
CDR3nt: TGTGCCAGCAGACAGGGACAGGGCAACACTGAAGCTTTCTTT
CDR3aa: CASRQGQGNTEAFF

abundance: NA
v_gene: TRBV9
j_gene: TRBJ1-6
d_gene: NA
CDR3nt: TGTGCCAGCAGCGTAGGGGGGGGCTCCTATAATTCACCCCTCCACTTT
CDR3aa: CASSVGGGSYNSPLHF

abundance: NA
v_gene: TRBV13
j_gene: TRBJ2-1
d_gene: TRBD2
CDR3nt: TGTGCCAGCAGAGCGACTAGCGGGAGTTCCCATGAGCAGTTCTTC
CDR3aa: CASRATSGSSHEQFF

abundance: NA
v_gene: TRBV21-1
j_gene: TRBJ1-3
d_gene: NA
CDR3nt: TGTGCCAGCAGCAAGACAGGCCGGTGGGGGAGCACCATATATTTT
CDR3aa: CASSKTGRWGSTIYF

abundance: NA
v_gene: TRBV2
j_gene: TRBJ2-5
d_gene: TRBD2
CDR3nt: TGTGCCAGCAGACAGGGACTAGCGGGAGGGCCGATAGAGACCCAGTACTTC
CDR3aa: CASRQGLAGGPIETQYF

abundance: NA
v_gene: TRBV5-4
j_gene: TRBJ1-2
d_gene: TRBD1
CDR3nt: TGTGCCAGCAGCAAGGACAGGGCTAACTATGGCTACACCTTC
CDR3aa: CASSKDRANYGYTF

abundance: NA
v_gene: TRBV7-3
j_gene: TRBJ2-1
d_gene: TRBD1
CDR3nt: TGTGCCAGCAGTTTATCCGGGACAGTCGACAATGAGCAGTTCTTC
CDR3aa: CASSLSGTVDNEQFF

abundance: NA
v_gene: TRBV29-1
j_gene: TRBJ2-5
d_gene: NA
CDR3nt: TGCAGCGAGCTGGACAGCAAAGAGACCCAGTACTTC
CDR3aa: CSELDSKETQYF

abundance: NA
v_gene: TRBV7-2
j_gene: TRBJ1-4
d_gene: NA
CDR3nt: TGTGCCAGCAGCTTAGAGGCAGGTGAAAAACTGTTTTTT
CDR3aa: CASSLEAGEKLFF